The T cell receptor beta chain described here comes from a study of cytomegalovirus exposure and HLA in healthy donors. This CDR3 is built from 14 residues. The germline V gene encodes CDR1 SGHRS and CDR2 YFSETQ. Trimming cost V 4 bases and J 4 bases, with 11 bases left between them. Use of 60 Vbeta and 13 Jbeta primers characterized the PCR. Only in-frame clones appear in the TCRdb table, and some are missing; sequencing was by immunoSEQ multiplex PCR. The sample consists of 150,000 to 200,000 clones, under 9.5% of them appearing once. Sequenced: PBMCs. This receptor was taken from a woman in her twenties or thirties in good health and CMV-seropositive. The genes are TRBV5-1 and TRBJ2-2; D uncertain. The CDR3 nucleotides are TGCGCCAGCAGCCCCCTTAGTCCCACCGGGGAGCTGTTTTTT. Translated: CASSPLSPTGELFF.